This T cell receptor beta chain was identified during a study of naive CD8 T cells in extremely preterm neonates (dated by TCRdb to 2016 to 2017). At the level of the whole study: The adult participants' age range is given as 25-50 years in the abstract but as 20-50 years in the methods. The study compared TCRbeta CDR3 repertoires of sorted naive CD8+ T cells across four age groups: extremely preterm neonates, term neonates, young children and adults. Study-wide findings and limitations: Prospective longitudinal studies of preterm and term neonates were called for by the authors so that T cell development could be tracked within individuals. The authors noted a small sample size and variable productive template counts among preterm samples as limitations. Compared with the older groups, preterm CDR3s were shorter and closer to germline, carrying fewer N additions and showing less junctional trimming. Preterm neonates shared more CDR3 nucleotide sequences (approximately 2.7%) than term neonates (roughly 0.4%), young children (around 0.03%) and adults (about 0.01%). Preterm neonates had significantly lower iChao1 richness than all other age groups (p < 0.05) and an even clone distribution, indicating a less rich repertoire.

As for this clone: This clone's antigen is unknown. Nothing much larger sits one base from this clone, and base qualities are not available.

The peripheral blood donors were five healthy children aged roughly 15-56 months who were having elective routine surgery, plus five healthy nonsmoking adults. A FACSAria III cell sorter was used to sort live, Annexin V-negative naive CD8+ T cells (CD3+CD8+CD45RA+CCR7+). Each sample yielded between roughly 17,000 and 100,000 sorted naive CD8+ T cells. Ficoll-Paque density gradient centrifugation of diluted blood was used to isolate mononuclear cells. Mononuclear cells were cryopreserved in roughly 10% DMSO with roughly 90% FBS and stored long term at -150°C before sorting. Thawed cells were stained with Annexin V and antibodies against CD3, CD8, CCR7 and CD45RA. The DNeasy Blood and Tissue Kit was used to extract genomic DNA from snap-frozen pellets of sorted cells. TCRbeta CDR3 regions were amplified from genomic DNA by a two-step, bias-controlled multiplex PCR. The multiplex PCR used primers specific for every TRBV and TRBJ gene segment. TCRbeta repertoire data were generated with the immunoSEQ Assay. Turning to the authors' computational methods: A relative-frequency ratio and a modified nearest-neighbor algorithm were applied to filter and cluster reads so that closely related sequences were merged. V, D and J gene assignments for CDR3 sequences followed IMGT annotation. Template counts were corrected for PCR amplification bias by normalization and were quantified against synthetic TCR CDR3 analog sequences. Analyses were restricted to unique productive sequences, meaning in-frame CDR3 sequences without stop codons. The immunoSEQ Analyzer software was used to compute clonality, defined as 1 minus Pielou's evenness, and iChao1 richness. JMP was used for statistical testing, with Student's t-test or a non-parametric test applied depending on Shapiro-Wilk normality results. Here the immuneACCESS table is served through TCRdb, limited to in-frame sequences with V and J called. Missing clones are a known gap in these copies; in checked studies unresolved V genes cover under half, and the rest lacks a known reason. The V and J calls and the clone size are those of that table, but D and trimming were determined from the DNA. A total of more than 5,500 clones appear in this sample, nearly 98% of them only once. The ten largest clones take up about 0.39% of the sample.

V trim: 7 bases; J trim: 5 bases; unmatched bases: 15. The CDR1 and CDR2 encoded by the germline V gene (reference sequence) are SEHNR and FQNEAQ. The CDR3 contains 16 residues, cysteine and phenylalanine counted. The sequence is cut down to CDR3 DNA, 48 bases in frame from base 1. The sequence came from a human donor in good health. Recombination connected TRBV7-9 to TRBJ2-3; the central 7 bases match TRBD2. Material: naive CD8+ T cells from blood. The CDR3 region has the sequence CASTASWLAEQDTQYF. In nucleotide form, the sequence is TGTGCCAGCACTGCTTCTTGGCTAGCGGAACAAGATACGCAGTATTTT.